Listed here are 21 T cell receptor beta chains from one sample, sequenced in a study of cytomegalovirus exposure and HLA in healthy donors. The PCR used 60 Vbeta and 13 Jbeta primers. Data came from immunoSEQ multiplex PCR; TCRdb stores just in-frame clones and leaves some out. The table records 150,000 or so clones, approximately 81% of them present only once. What was sequenced was PBMCs. These receptors all come from a man aged 45 to 65 in good health and CMV-seropositive.

V is TRBV29-1 and J is TRBJ1-1; TRBD1 agrees at 10 bases. CDR1 and CDR2 from the germline V gene are SQVTM and ANQGSEA. The CDR3 has 11 amino acids. J was trimmed by 11 bases and V by 6 bases; bases with no gene match: 6. The CDR3 sequence is CSVRGQGWAFF. CDR3 sequence (DNA): TGCAGCGTAAGGGGACAGGGGTGGGCTTTCTTT.

The gene calls are TRBV19 and TRBJ1-2; possible D gene TRBD1, 5 bases. The V end lost 5 bases, the J end lost 6 bases, and 16 bases lay between the germline ends. Germline V gene lookup returns CDR1 LNHDA and CDR2 SQIVND (reference sequence). The CDR3 sequence is 14 residues long. CDR3 bases: TGTGCCAGTAGTCCCCATATCGGACACGATGGCTACACCTTC. It codes for CASSPHIGHDGYTF.

This chain uses TRBV28 with TRBJ1-1; TRBD1 matches 7 bases. The CDR3 length is 15 residues. Trimming cost V 6 bases and J 1 base; bases outside gene matches: 8. The germline gives CDR1 MDHEN, CDR2 SYDVKM. The CDR3 bases are TGTGCCAGCAGACTTACGGACAGGACGAACACTGAAGCTTTCTTT. Its translation is CASRLTDRTNTEAFF.

V is TRBV2 and J is TRBJ2-3; a weak D match, TRBD1 (7 bases). V dropped 11 bases and J dropped 2 bases, with 14 bases sitting between them. The V gene's germline CDR1 is SNHLY and CDR2 FYNNEI. The CDR3 totals 13 residues. DNA for the CDR3: TGTGCCGACAGGGACTCACCCACAGATACGCAGTATTTT. Its translation is CADRDSPTDTQYF.

This sequence joins TRBV7-6 and TRBJ2-3; perhaps TRBD2 as D (6 bases). Germline loops: CDR1 SGHVS, CDR2 FNYEAQ. The CDR3 is made up of 16 amino acids. With 5 bases removed from V and 4 bases from J, the gap between germline ends came to 19 bases. In nucleotides, the CDR3 is TGTGCCAGCAGCCCCGGGGCTCCTGGAGGGGCAGATACGCAGTATTTT. Translated, it gives CASSPGAPGGADTQYF.

A word on this clone: The junction does not match germline at one end; this may be a read error. This chain joins TRBV19 and TRBJ1-2; no definite D call. This CDR3 contains 13 residues. Germline V gene sequence: CDR1 LNHDA, CDR2 SQIVND (reference sequence). The CDR3 sequence: CASRERAKYGYTF. For the CDR3, the DNA is TGTGCCAGTAGAGAGAGAGCTAAATATGGCTACACCTTC.

The chain is built from TRBV7-8 and TRBJ2-3; 10 bases are shared with TRBD1. The CDR3 runs 16 residues. The ends lost 0 bases at V and 6 bases at J; junction bases unmatched: 6. The germline gives CDR1 SGHVS, CDR2 FQNEAQ. CDR3 sequence (DNA): TGTGCCAGCAGCTTAGCGGTGGGACAGGGGCCCGATACGCAGTATTTT. This sequence encodes CASSLAVGQGPDTQYF.

The rearrangement uses TRBV6-6 and TRBJ2-7, with 7 positions matching TRBD1. V lost 7 bases and J lost 1; bases outside the gene matches: 7. Germline CDR1 and CDR2: MNHNY and SVGAGI (reference sequence). The CDR3 loop spans 14 amino acids. This chain's CDR3 is CASTETGASYEQYF. For the CDR3, the DNA is TGTGCCAGCACCGAAACAGGGGCGTCCTACGAGCAGTACTTC.

DNA of the CDR3: TGTGCCAGCAGCTCGGGACAGGGCTTCTACGAGCAGTACTTC. It encodes CASSSGQGFYEQYF. The V call is TRBV11-2, the J call TRBJ2-7, with TRBD1 matching 9 bases. This CDR3 region has 14 residues. With V trimmed by 4 bases and J by 3 bases, 4 bases remained unmatched. From germline, CDR1 is SGHAT and CDR2 FQNNGV.

The chain carries TRBV7-2 and TRBJ2-5; D possibly corresponds to TRBD2 (6 bases). The germline gives CDR1 SGHTA, CDR2 FQGNSA. This CDR3 has 15 amino acids. V was pared by 5 bases and J by 1 base, with 14 bases between. This CDR3 reads CASSTGWRGQETQYF. The CDR3, as DNA: TGTGCCAGCAGCACCGGGTGGCGGGGCCAAGAGACCCAGTACTTC.

The chain is built from TRBV6-1 and TRBJ2-2; D is possibly TRBD1 (5 bases). Germline-derived CDR1 and CDR2 are MNHNS and SASEGT. CDR3 length equals 14 residues. Trimming took off 6 bases at V and 7 bases at J, with 15 bases between the two ends. CDR3 in DNA: TGTGCCAGCAGCTACGACAGAAGGGGCGGGGAGCTGTTTTTT. It encodes CASSYDRRGGELFF.

V usage is TRBV6-4 and J usage is TRBJ2-2, with D possibly TRBD2 on 5 matching bases. The germline V gene encodes CDR1 MRHNA and CDR2 SNTAGT. With 0 bases removed from V and 3 bases from J, the gap between germline ends came to 5 bases. The CDR3 consists of 14 residues. In nucleotides, the CDR3 is TGTGCCAGCAGTGACTCGGGAGACACCGGGGAGCTGTTTTTT. Its translation: CASSDSGDTGELFF.

This clone was recorded only once. CDR3 sequence: CASIPRRFAYNSPLHF. The DNA for the CDR3 is TGTGCCAGCATTCCTAGACGGTTCGCCTATAATTCACCCCTCCACTTT. The rearrangement uses TRBV28 and TRBJ1-6; D remains ambiguous. This CDR3 has 16 residues. Germline CDR1 and CDR2: MDHEN and SYDVKM. The V end was cut by 7 bases, the J end by 2 bases, with 15 bases between.

V and J are TRBV9 and TRBJ2-7, with a possible D match to TRBD1 (5 bases). V was pared by 0 bases and J by 1 base, with 11 bases between. CDR3 length equals 15 residues. Germline assignment: CDR1 SGDLS and CDR2 YYNGEE. DNA for the CDR3: TGTGCCAGCAGCGTAGGAACAGGTCAATCCTACGAGCAGTACTTC. Translating gives CASSVGTGQSYEQYF.

The rearrangement links TRBV19 to TRBJ1-3; the match to TRBD1 covers 7 bases. The germline gives CDR1 LNHDA, CDR2 SQIVND (reference sequence). The V gene end was trimmed by 6 bases and the J gene end by 2 bases; junction bases not matched to a gene: 7. CDR3 length: 15 residues. Here the CDR3 DNA reads TGTGCCAGTAGAGACAGGGCTTCAGCTGGAAACACCATATATTTT. It codes for CASRDRASAGNTIYF.

CDR3: CASSLGPSGGYNEQFF. The CDR3 DNA reads TGCGCCAGTTCCCTAGGGCCTAGCGGGGGGTACAATGAGCAGTTCTTC. The chain recombines TRBV4-3 with TRBJ2-1, with 11 bases that match TRBD2. V lost 9 bases to trimming and J lost 4 bases; unmatched junction nucleotides: 11. Germline V gene lookup returns CDR1 LGHNA and CDR2 YSLEER. This CDR3 is built from 16 residues.

The chain combines TRBV4-3 with TRBJ2-3; perhaps TRBD2 as D (6 bases). Germline V gene lookup returns CDR1 LGHNA and CDR2 YSLEER. Trimming took off 4 bases at V and 3 bases at J, with 11 bases between the two ends. The CDR3 spans 14 residues. CDR3 sequence reads: CASSLDYGTDTQYF. CDR3 in DNA: TGCGCCAGCAGCCTGGACTATGGGACAGATACGCAGTATTTT.

Points on this clone: The junction and the germline gene differ at one end; a read error may be behind it. The chain carries TRBV30 and TRBJ1-5; no firm D call. From germline, CDR1 is GTSNPN and CDR2 SVGIG (reference sequence). This CDR3 is 13 amino acids long. The CDR3 region has the DNA TGTGCCTGGAGTGGGTCGAGCAATCGGCCCCAGCATTTT. Translated: CAWSGSSNRPQHF.

The chain recombines TRBV28 with TRBJ1-1; 7 nucleotides align to TRBD1. The length of the CDR3 is 16 residues. Per the germline V gene, CDR1 is MDHEN and CDR2 is SYDVKM. V gave up 5 bases and J gave up 0 bases; unmatched junction bases: 9. The CDR3 loop is CASSPPTGPMNTEAFF. The CDR3 nucleotides read TGTGCCAGCAGTCCCCCGACAGGGCCCATGAACACTGAAGCTTTCTTT.

The chain is built from TRBV5-4 and TRBJ2-1; 11 bases agree with TRBD2. The junction had 6 bases not matched to a gene; V was cut back by 3 bases and J by 10 bases. Germline lookup yields CDR1 SGHNT and CDR2 YYREEE (reference sequence). The CDR3 length is 14 residues. The CDR3 DNA reads TGTGCCAGCAGCTATAGCGGGGGGGCCGGGGAGCAGTTCTTC. Its translation is CASSYSGGAGEQFF. Filled out from reference TRBV5-4 and TRBJ2-1, the complete variable domain reads ETGVTQSPTHLIKTRGQQVTLRCSSQSGHNTVSWYQQALGQGPQFIFQYYREEENGRGNFPPRFSGLQFPNYSSELNVNALELDDSALYLCASSYSGGAGEQFFGPGTRLTVL.

V is TRBV13 and J is TRBJ2-1, with 8 bases aligning to TRBD2. The V gene's germline CDR1 is PRHDT and CDR2 FYEKMQ (reference sequence). The CDR3 spans 14 residues. After removal of 6 bases from V and 7 bases from J, the junction contained 8 bases not matched to a gene. The CDR3 coding sequence is TGTGCCAGCAGTTCCGCCGGGACTAGGAATGAGCAGTTCTTC. Amino acid sequence: CASSSAGTRNEQFF.